This TCR beta chain came from a study of shared clonotypes between healthy human individuals. Each cell subset's genomic DNA was divided evenly among several immunoSEQ plates. In the original workflow: Filtering differed because ImmunoSEQ produced junction-only sequences that carried no quality scores. Profiled with immunoSEQ multiplex PCR; TCRdb holds only in-frame clones, not every one. V and J calls and clone size come straight from that table; D and trimming were deduced from the DNA. The sample comprises hundreds of thousands of clones, roughly 98% of which are singletons, and 0.3% rests with the top ten. Study-wide points: What rarefaction showed was incomplete sorted-subset sequencing despite large depth. What naive subsets generally showed was a larger estimated richness than memory subsets showed.

Turning to this clone: Its antigen is unknown.

Per germline, CDR1 SGDLS and CDR2 YYNGEE. The CDR3 loop spans 15 amino acids. J gave up 5 bases and V 4 bases, and 5 bases lay outside the gene matches. It was CD45RO-negative cells, positively selected for CCR7, that made up naive CD8 cells, with terminally differentiated effector memory CD45RA+ cells excluded. The sequence derives from a man aged 25 to 40 in good health. This sequence joins TRBV9 and TRBJ2-1; 11 nucleotides line up with TRBD2. The sequencing sample was made of naive CD8+ T cells sorted from blood. CDR3 residues: CASSTTGLADNEQFF. The CDR3 bases are TGTGCCAGCAGCACTACGGGACTAGCGGACAATGAGCAGTTCTTC.